A selection of T cell receptor beta chains follows, all from one sample in a study of regulatory T cells in long-lasting Graves disease. TCRdb redid the calling of the multiplex PCR reads with MiXCR, one entry per CDR3 protein. The repertoire holds hundreds of thousands of distinct CDR3 sequences, with around a fifth as singletons. Sequenced here: peripheral blood mononuclear cells (PBMCs), sampled when the disease was refractory, from a patient treated with antithyroid drugs. The receptor set was obtained from a female donor with Graves disease. CDR3s include the opening cysteine and the closing phenylalanine or tryptophan. D genes are given only for firm matches.

j_call d_call v_call cdr3_length cdr3_aa
TRBJ2-5 NA TRBV19 14 CASSIGGAEETQYF
TRBJ2-4 NA TRBV29-1 12 CSVGLAKNIQYF
TRBJ2-1 TRBD1 TRBV6-2/TRBV6-3 14 CASRRQGQANEQFF
TRBJ1-2 NA TRBV4-3 13 CASSLPDGYGYTF
TRBJ2-5 NA TRBV7-9 14 CASSHPSGLETQYF
TRBJ2-7 NA TRBV7-3 14 CASSLSGISYEQYF
TRBJ1-1 TRBD1 TRBV29-1 14 CSADYRGRNTEAFF
TRBJ1-5 NA TRBV15 14 CATSPVRSRQPQHF
TRBJ1-1 TRBD1 TRBV30 14 CAWRDSPMRAEAFF
TRBJ2-5 TRBD1 TRBV28 16 CASGSPGWGQPRTRYF
TRBJ1-1 TRBD1 TRBV10-3 14 CAISESGTGKIAFF
TRBJ1-5 NA TRBV20-1 16 CSAREPRQATNQPQHF
TRBJ1-2 NA TRBV20-1 11 CSASGDYGYTF
TRBJ1-5 TRBD1 TRBV6-1 14 CASSTPGGFQPQHF
TRBJ1-2 NA TRBV4-1 14 CASSQGFKGYGYTF
TRBJ2-2 NA TRBV24-1 16 CATSDTRTANTGELFF
TRBJ1-6 TRBD1 TRBV7-3 19 CASSLRPAGTGSLKSPLHF
TRBJ1-5 TRBD1 TRBV6-1 15 CASKMTGAKDQPQHF